The 19 T cell receptor beta chains below all came from one sample that was sequenced in a study of response to subunit inactivated influenza vaccine. In TCRdb, the RT-PCR reads were re-called with MiXCR into one record per CDR3 protein. There are roughly 540,000 distinct CDR3 sequences in the sample; under 25% occur only once, and 2.5% to 3.5% lies in the top ten. The same data also went into a second study, on T cells expressing NK-cell markers. As that study records: With UMIs, 5'RACE template switching was used to make TCR beta cDNA.

This specimen consisted of CD4+ T cells sorted from PBMCs, obtained approximately 12 days after vaccination. Receptors were obtained from a man aged 50-60 years who received an inactivated influenza vaccine.

This clonotype was seen repeatedly, ten times or more. The chain links TRBV12-3 or TRBV12-4 to TRBJ1-6, with 9 bases fitting TRBD1. The CDR3 has 15 residues. The V and J ends lost 6 bases and 7 bases, in that order; junction bases with no gene match: 7. Written as DNA, the CDR3 is TGTGCCAGCAGCTCCGGGACAGGGCGAAATTCACCCCTCCACTTT. Protein: CASSSGTGRNSPLHF.

This clonotype was seen ten or more times. The chain carries TRBV20-1 and TRBJ2-3; 12 nucleotides agree with TRBD2. The CDR3 is made up of 19 amino acids. Per germline, CDR1 DFQATT and CDR2 SNEGSKA (reference sequence). The trim removed 2 bases at V and 2 bases at J, leaving 14 bases unmatched. CDR3 loop: CSARQSLAGGRGLTDTQYF. CDR3 sequence (DNA): TGCAGTGCTAGACAATCTCTAGCGGGAGGGCGTGGTCTCACAGATACGCAGTATTTT.

The chain combines TRBV29-1 with TRBJ2-2, with 7 bases aligning to TRBD1. Trimming took 0 bases from V and 8 from J; bases not matched to a gene: 12. Germline V lookup: CDR1 SQVTM, CDR2 ANQGSEA. This CDR3 spans 16 amino acids. The CDR3 sequence: CSVEDPGGLREGELFF. The CDR3 DNA reads TGCAGCGTTGAAGATCCAGGGGGTTTGAGGGAGGGGGAGCTGTTTTTT.

The sample holds a few counts of this clonotype. The gene calls are TRBV7-9 and TRBJ2-5; D perhaps matches TRBD2 (6 bases). Looked up from germline, CDR1 is SEHNR and CDR2 is FQNEAQ (reference sequence). Trimming took 5 bases from V and 7 from J, leaving 17 bases between them. This CDR3 comprises 14 residues. Written as DNA, the CDR3 is TGTGCCAGCAGCCTTACCCGGAGGGAGCTGACCCAGTACTTC. Translation: CASSLTRRELTQYF.

This clonotype was seen a few times. The V call is TRBV15, the J call TRBJ2-3; a possible D gene is TRBD1 (5 bases). The V end lost 1 base, the J end lost 3 bases, and 11 bases lay between the germline ends. CDR1 is LNHNV, CDR2 YYDKDF, per germline (reference sequence). This CDR3 spans 15 amino acids. The CDR3 region has the DNA TGTGCCACCAGCAGAGCCCCGACAGAAACAGATACGCAGTATTTT. It codes for CATSRAPTETDTQYF.

V gene TRBV20-1 combines with J gene TRBJ2-2; 15 bases fit TRBD2. The germline V gene has CDR1 DFQATT and CDR2 SNEGSKA (reference sequence). The CDR3 is 19 amino acids. Germline trimming cut 2 bases from V and 1 base from J; bases unmatched to any gene: 8. The DNA of the CDR3 is TGCAGTGCTAGAAGCAAAGGACTAGCGGGGGGGAAGAACACCGGGGAGCTGTTTTTT. This translates into CSARSKGLAGGKNTGELFF.

The chain has TRBV7-9 and TRBJ2-7; 10 nucleotides line up with TRBD2. CDR3 length: 13 residues. Germline CDR1 and CDR2: SEHNR and FQNEAQ (reference sequence). Germline trimming cut 11 bases from V and 4 bases from J; bases unmatched to any gene: 8. The CDR3, as DNA: TGTGCCTGTTTAGCGGGGGGCTTATACGAGCAGTACTTC. Translating gives CACLAGGLYEQYF.

The rearrangement uses TRBV7-8 and TRBJ2-7, with D possibly matching TRBD2 (5 bases). The CDR3 spans 14 residues. V lost 5 bases and J 2 bases, leaving 13 bases between the germline ends. Per germline, CDR1 SGHVS and CDR2 FQNEAQ. CDR3 residues: CASSITGLPYEQYF. The CDR3, as DNA: TGTGCCAGCAGCATTACCGGACTCCCCTACGAGCAGTACTTC. Full variable domain (outside the CDR3, taken from reference TRBV7-8 and TRBJ2-7): GAGVSQSPRYKVAKRGQDVALRCDPISGHVSLFWYQQALGQGPEFLTYFQNEAQLDKSGLPSDRFFAERPEGSVSTLKIQRTQQEDSAVYLCASSITGLPYEQYFGPGTRLTVT.

Ten or more counts support this clonotype. This chain connects TRBV27 to TRBJ2-7, with D possibly TRBD1 on 5 matching bases. Trimming pared 5 bases from V and 6 bases from J, leaving 17 bases between. This CDR3 is 14 amino acids long. Germline values: CDR1 MNHEY, CDR2 SMNVEV (reference sequence). As DNA, the CDR3 is TGTGCCAGCAGTAAGACAGCCCTTATATCCGAGCAGTACTTC. It translates to CASSKTALISEQYF.

The rearrangement links TRBV5-5 to TRBJ2-5, with D possibly being TRBD1 (6 bases). This CDR3 has 15 residues. The germline V gene encodes CDR1 SGHKS and CDR2 YYEKEE (reference sequence). Deletions cut 3 bases from V and 2 bases from J, with 14 bases between. CDR3 residues: CASSWMNRAQETQYF. CDR3 in DNA: TGTGCCAGCAGCTGGATGAACAGGGCACAAGAGACCCAGTACTTC.

The chain links TRBV20-1 to TRBJ2-3; TRBD2 aligns across 14 bases. Losses at the gene ends were 5 bases for V and 5 bases for J; bases not matched to a gene: 3. Germline values: CDR1 DFQATT, CDR2 SNEGSKA (reference sequence). The CDR3 has 14 residues. The DNA of the CDR3 is TGCAGTGCTCCGACTAGCGGGGGGGGAGATACGCAGTATTTT. Translation gives CSAPTSGGGDTQYF.

This clonotype was seen more than once but under ten times. The rearrangement uses TRBV7-8 and TRBJ1-1; 7 nucleotides agree with TRBD1. With V trimmed by 7 bases and J by 3 bases, 11 bases remained unmatched. The germline V gene has CDR1 SGHVS and CDR2 FQNEAQ. The CDR3 is 15 amino acids. The CDR3 DNA reads TGTGCCAGCACCCCAGGGGGTGGGATATACACTGAAGCTTTCTTT. Translating gives CASTPGGGIYTEAFF.

The chain links TRBV9 to TRBJ2-5; D might be TRBD1 (6 bases). The CDR3 covers 16 residues. Germline loops: CDR1 SGDLS, CDR2 YYNGEE. Trimming took 4 bases from V and 2 from J, leaving 18 bases between them. CDR3 sequence (DNA): TGTGCCAGCAGCCTAGGCCCGCAGGGGCTTCAAGAGACCCAGTACTTC. Translated, it gives CASSLGPQGLQETQYF.

The V call is TRBV6-1, the J call TRBJ1-4; the D gene is possibly TRBD1 (5 bases). V lost 3 bases to trimming and J lost 7 bases, with 12 bases between them. This CDR3 comprises 14 residues. Germline CDR1 MNHNS, CDR2 SASEGT. The CDR3 sequence: CASSEGTISEKLFF. CDR3 DNA sequence: TGTGCCAGCAGTGAGGGGACGATTTCTGAAAAACTGTTTTTT.

The table lists this clonotype with a few counts. The chain recombines TRBV28 with TRBJ1-4; 12 bases are shared with TRBD1. This CDR3 is built from 18 residues. V shed 5 bases and J 1 base; nucleotides not matched to a gene: 8. The V gene's germline CDR1 is MDHEN and CDR2 SYDVKM. The CDR3 nucleotides read TGTGCCAGCAGTAGGAGGGACAGGGGGCGTTTAACTAATGAAAAACTGTTTTTT. This gives the protein CASSRRDRGRLTNEKLFF.

The rearrangement joins TRBV7-9 to TRBJ2-7; maybe TRBD2 (7 bases). Trimming removed 5 bases from V and 3 bases from J, with 20 bases in between. This CDR3 is built from 16 residues. The germline V gene encodes CDR1 SEHNR and CDR2 FQNEAQ (reference sequence). The DNA for the CDR3 is TGTGCCAGCAGCAGGCAGACAGGACTAGGGCTCTACGAGCAGTACTTC. Translation gives CASSRQTGLGLYEQYF.

The rearrangement links TRBV6-5 to TRBJ2-7; D remains unclear. V was pared by 4 bases and J by 1 base, with 14 bases between. The CDR3 sequence is 15 residues long. CDR1 is MNHEY and CDR2 is SVGAGI in the germline V gene. This CDR3 reads CASSFGGLGSYEQYF. For the CDR3, the DNA is TGTGCCAGCAGTTTTGGCGGTCTGGGATCCTACGAGCAGTACTTC.

The rearrangement links TRBV11-1 to TRBJ2-1; 8 nucleotides line up with TRBD1. The germline V gene encodes CDR1 SGHAT and CDR2 FQDESV (reference sequence). V shed 1 base, J shed 1 base, and the junction held 9 bases outside the gene matches. The CDR3 is 18 residues long. The CDR3 DNA reads TGTGCCAGCAGCTTAGGTGTGGGGCAGGGGGCTTCCTACAATGAGCAGTTCTTC. Translation gives CASSLGVGQGASYNEQFF.

In this sample, this clonotype turned up a few times. The J gene is TRBJ1-4, the V gene TRBV15; D remains unclear. Germline CDR1 is LNHNV and CDR2 is YYDKDF (reference sequence). The CDR3 extends over 15 amino acids. The V and J ends lost 0 bases and 5 bases respectively, with 10 bases between them. The CDR3 region has the DNA TGTGCCACCAGCAGAGATCTTGCGGTCAATGAAAAACTGTTTTTT. Its protein is CATSRDLAVNEKLFF.